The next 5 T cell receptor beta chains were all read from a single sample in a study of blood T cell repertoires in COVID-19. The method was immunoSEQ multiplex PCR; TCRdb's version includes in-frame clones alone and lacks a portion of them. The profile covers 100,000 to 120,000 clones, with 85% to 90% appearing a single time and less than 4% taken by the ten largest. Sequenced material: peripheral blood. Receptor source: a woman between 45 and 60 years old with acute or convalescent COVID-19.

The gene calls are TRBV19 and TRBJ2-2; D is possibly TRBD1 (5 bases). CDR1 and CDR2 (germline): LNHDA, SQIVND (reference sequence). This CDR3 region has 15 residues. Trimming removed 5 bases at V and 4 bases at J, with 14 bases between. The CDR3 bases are TGTGCCAGTAGTTTAAGGGGCTCGGCCACCGGGGAGCTGTTTTTT. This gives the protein CASSLRGSATGELFF.

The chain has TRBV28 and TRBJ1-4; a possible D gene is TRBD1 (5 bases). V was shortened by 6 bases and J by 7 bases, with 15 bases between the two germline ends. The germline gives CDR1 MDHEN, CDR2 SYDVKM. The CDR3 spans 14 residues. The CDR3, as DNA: TGTGCCAGCAGGCCCGGGACTGCGGGTGAAAAACTGTTTTTT. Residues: CASRPGTAGEKLFF.

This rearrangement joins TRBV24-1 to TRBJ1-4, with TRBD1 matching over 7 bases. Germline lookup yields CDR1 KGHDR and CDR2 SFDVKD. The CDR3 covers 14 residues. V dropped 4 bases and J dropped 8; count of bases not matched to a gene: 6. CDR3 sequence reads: CATSESGGREKLFF. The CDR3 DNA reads TGTGCCACCAGTGAATCAGGGGGAAGGGAAAAACTGTTTTTT.

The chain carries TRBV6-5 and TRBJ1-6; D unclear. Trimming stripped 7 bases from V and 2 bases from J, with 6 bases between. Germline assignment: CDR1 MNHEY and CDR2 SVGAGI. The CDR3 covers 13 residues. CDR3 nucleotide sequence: TGTGCCAGCACGGTAACCTATAATTCACCCCTCCACTTT. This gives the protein CASTVTYNSPLHF.

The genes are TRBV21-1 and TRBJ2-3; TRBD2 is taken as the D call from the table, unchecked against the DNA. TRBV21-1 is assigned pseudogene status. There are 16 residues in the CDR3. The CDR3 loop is CASSKDPAGRTDTQYF. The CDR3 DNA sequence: TGTGCCAGCAGCAAAGATCCGGCGGGGCGGACAGATACGCAGTATTTT.